The 12 T cell receptor beta chains below come from one sample, sequenced in a study of OX40 agonist ivuxolimab in advanced cancers. The repertoire was sequenced with immunoSEQ multiplex PCR; TCRdb's copy has only in-frame clones and lacks some. The sample holds fewer than 80,000 clones, roughly 90% seen once. Source: CD4+ or CD8+ T cells sorted from blood, taken in a trial of the OX40 agonist ivuxolimab. These receptors were collected from an adult with an advanced solid tumor such as melanoma, head and neck, liver or kidney cancer.

This chain uses TRBV28 with TRBJ2-7, with D perhaps TRBD1 (5 bases). Germline V gene sequence: CDR1 MDHEN, CDR2 SYDVKM. Trimming shortened V by 4 bases and J by 6 bases, and 13 bases separated the two germline ends. This CDR3 has 13 residues. The CDR3 reads CASSSAPRAEQYF. The DNA for the CDR3 is TGTGCCAGCAGTTCAGCCCCCAGGGCCGAGCAGTACTTC.

The chain links TRBV10-3 to TRBJ2-5, with a tentative D call TRBD2 (5 bases). The germline V gene has CDR1 ENHRY and CDR2 SYGVKD. This CDR3 is built from 14 residues. The germline V and J ends were trimmed by 2 bases and 2 bases, with 9 bases remaining between them. Here the CDR3 DNA reads TGTGCCATCAGTGAGGGGCGAGGGCAAGAGACCCAGTACTTC. As protein: CAISEGRGQETQYF.

This rearrangement joins TRBV5-6 to TRBJ2-3, with unresolved D. The CDR3 covers 15 residues. Germline CDR1 is SGHDT and CDR2 is YYEEEE. The V and J ends lost 4 bases and 0 bases respectively, with 12 bases between them. CDR3 region: CASSPDIGSTDTQYF. DNA for the CDR3: TGTGCCAGCAGCCCCGACATCGGGAGCACAGATACGCAGTATTTT.

The chain has TRBV7-2 and TRBJ2-7; D might be TRBD1 or TRBD2, each matching 5 bases. The CDR3 sequence is 14 residues long. Germline CDR1 SGHTA, CDR2 FQGNSA. Trimming took off 5 bases at V and 4 bases at J, with 15 bases between the two ends. The CDR3 DNA sequence: TGTGCCAGCAGCACCGGGACCACTAAATACGAGCAGTACTTC. This sequence encodes CASSTGTTKYEQYF.

The V gene is TRBV7-2, the J gene TRBJ2-1, with D tentatively TRBD1 or TRBD2 (5 bases each). The germline gives CDR1 SGHTA, CDR2 FQGNSA. V was shortened by 2 bases and J by 10 bases, with 21 bases between the two germline ends. The CDR3 has 16 residues. The CDR3 DNA sequence: TGTGCCAGCAGCTTAATAGCTAGGGGCACCCGGGGAGAGCAGTTCTTC. Translated: CASSLIARGTRGEQFF.

The chain carries TRBV7-9 and TRBJ1-1; 10 positions agree with TRBD1. Germline lookup yields CDR1 SEHNR and CDR2 FQNEAQ (reference sequence). V was pared by 3 bases and J by 7 bases, with 5 bases of the junction left unmatched. This CDR3 region has 14 residues. CDR3 nucleotide sequence: TGTGCCAGCAGCTTCGGACAGGGGGTTAATGAAGCTTTCTTT. This translates into CASSFGQGVNEAFF.

This chain uses TRBV28 with TRBJ1-2; 7 positions agree with TRBD1. The length of the CDR3 is 14 residues. The germline V gene has CDR1 MDHEN and CDR2 SYDVKM. V lost 4 bases to trimming and J lost 6 bases; unmatched junction nucleotides: 8. The CDR3 sequence is CASSSRGAEDGYTF. The CDR3 region has the DNA TGTGCCAGCAGTTCCAGGGGGGCCGAGGATGGCTACACCTTC.

This clone appeared once. The rearrangement uses TRBV18 and TRBJ2-1, with 9 bases matching TRBD1. The germline gives CDR1 KGHSH, CDR2 LQKENI. CDR3 size: 15 residues. V lost 3 bases, J lost 8 bases, and 8 bases stayed unmatched. CDR3 in amino acids: CASSPLTGGKDEQFF. In nucleotides, the CDR3 is TGTGCCAGCTCACCGTTAACAGGGGGCAAGGATGAGCAGTTCTTC.

Points on this clone: One end of the junction varies from germline; a read error may be responsible. This sequence joins TRBV7-3 and TRBJ1-1, with D maybe TRBD1 (5 bases). The CDR3 sequence is 13 residues long. The germline V gene has CDR1 SGHTA and CDR2 FQGTGA. The CDR3 nucleotides are TGTGCCAGCAGCTTATCAGGGAACGCTGAAGCTTTCTTT. This sequence encodes CASSLSGNAEAFF.

The chain recombines TRBV18 with TRBJ2-1; TRBD2 agrees at 10 bases. This CDR3 spans 16 amino acids. Germline assignment: CDR1 KGHSH and CDR2 LQKENI. V shed 4 bases, J shed 8 bases, and the junction held 11 bases outside the gene matches. The CDR3 DNA reads TGTGCCAGCTCACTAGGGAGGCCTAGCGGGGGCTATGAGCAGTTCTTC. It translates to CASSLGRPSGGYEQFF.

This clone was observed a handful of times. This chain links TRBV10-3 with TRBJ1-1, with TRBD1 matching over 7 bases. Germline lookup yields CDR1 ENHRY and CDR2 SYGVKD. This CDR3 is 15 amino acids long. V was pared by 10 bases and J by 1 base, with 12 bases of the junction left unmatched. CDR3 nucleotide sequence: TGTGCCACCATGCCCTCGACAGGGACGAACACTGAAGCTTTCTTT. Translation gives CATMPSTGTNTEAFF.

The CDR3 is CASSRGQEAFF. The CDR3 DNA sequence: TGTGCCAGCAGTAGGGGACAGGAAGCTTTCTTT. The chain combines TRBV6-5 with TRBJ1-1; TRBD1 matches 7 bases. Germline CDR1 is MNHEY and CDR2 is SVGAGI. The CDR3 consists of 11 residues. Germline trimming cut 5 bases from V and 8 bases from J; bases unmatched to any gene: 2.